Following are 21 T cell receptor beta chains from one sample sequenced in a study of PD-L1 blockade in urothelial cancer. Assay: immunoSEQ multiplex PCR; the TCRdb copy retains only in-frame clones and omits some. This table holds 90,000 to 120,000 clones, around 82% found once. The sequences come from PBMCs, collected around atezolizumab (anti-PD-L1) treatment. The source of these receptors is a man aged 45-65 years with urothelial cancer.

The V call is TRBV7-2, the J call TRBJ2-7; 14 bases agree with TRBD2. With V trimmed by 7 bases and J by 2 bases, 4 bases remained unmatched. The CDR3 runs to 15 residues. CDR1 SGHTA and CDR2 FQGNSA come from the germline V gene. The CDR3 DNA reads TGTGCCAGCAACCAGACTAGCGGGAGGGCCTACGAGCAGTACTTC. Translated, it gives CASNQTSGRAYEQYF.

V and J are TRBV2 and TRBJ2-7, with TRBD1 matching over 8 bases. The CDR3 has 17 residues. In germline, CDR1 is SNHLY, CDR2 FYNNEI. The V gene end was trimmed by 4 bases and the J gene end by 3 bases; junction bases not matched to a gene: 14. CDR3 sequence reads: CASSGPGTGPRLYEQYF. The DNA of the CDR3 is TGTGCCAGCAGTGGTCCCGGGACAGGCCCGAGACTCTACGAGCAGTACTTC.

The CDR3 nucleotides read TGTGCCAGCTCACCACCCGCTAGCGGCAAAGAGACCCAGTACTTC. Residues: CASSPPASGKETQYF. The chain couples TRBV18 to TRBJ2-5; 7 nucleotides line up with TRBD2. This CDR3 comprises 15 residues. The V gene end was trimmed by 0 bases and the J gene end by 3 bases; junction bases not matched to a gene: 4. From germline, CDR1 is KGHSH and CDR2 LQKENI.

This clone was detected a few times. The chain links TRBV5-4 to TRBJ2-7; a possible D gene is TRBD1 (8 bases). The V end was cut by 3 bases, the J end by 3 bases, with 13 bases between. Germline V gives CDR1 SGHNT, CDR2 YYREEE (reference sequence). This CDR3 is 14 amino acids long. CDR3 loop: CASSSGGQVYEQYF. CDR3 DNA: TGTGCCAGCAGCTCGGGGGGACAGGTCTACGAGCAGTACTTC.

This clone was found a few times. The chain combines TRBV6-7 with TRBJ2-1, with D hard to call. TRBV6-7 falls under the ORF class, with uncertain function. Trimming took off 7 bases at V and 5 bases at J, with 15 bases between the two ends. The CDR3 totals 14 residues. CDR3 amino acids: CASKSTRTDNEQFF. The CDR3 bases are TGTGCCAGCAAGTCTACGCGCACGGACAATGAGCAGTTCTTC.

The chain uses TRBV9 and TRBJ1-1; 7 bases agree with TRBD1. This CDR3 is built from 14 residues. Germline CDR1 is SGDLS and CDR2 is YYNGEE. V dropped 4 bases and J dropped 6; count of bases not matched to a gene: 9. CDR3 coding DNA: TGTGCCAGCAGCAAAAGACAGGGCTTGGCTGAAGCTTTCTTT. It encodes CASSKRQGLAEAFF.

The chain has TRBV30 and TRBJ1-2; TRBD1 matches at 7 bases. This CDR3 region has 13 residues. The germline V gene has CDR1 GTSNPN and CDR2 SVGIG (reference sequence). The junction had 9 bases not matched to a gene; V was cut back by 4 bases and J by 7 bases. The CDR3 here is CAWTLTGRSGYTF. CDR3 bases: TGTGCCTGGACGCTGACAGGGAGGAGTGGCTACACCTTC.

The chain links TRBV11-3 to TRBJ2-1, with 7 bases fitting TRBD2. CDR1 and CDR2 (germline): SGHNT, YENEEA. Trimming at V came to 4 bases and at J to 3 bases, leaving 6 bases not matched to a gene. The CDR3 consists of 15 residues. CDR3: CASSSGLVGYNEQFF. The CDR3 nucleotides are TGTGCCAGCAGCTCCGGACTAGTTGGCTACAATGAGCAGTTCTTC.

Only a few counts were recorded for this clone. CDR3 residues: CASSVGLNYGYTF. CDR3 nucleotide sequence: TGTGCCAGTAGTGTAGGACTGAACTATGGCTACACCTTC. V usage is TRBV19 and J usage is TRBJ1-2; D unresolved. Trimming stripped 5 bases from V and 2 bases from J, with 9 bases between. The length of the CDR3 is 13 residues. CDR1 and CDR2 (germline): LNHDA, SQIVND (reference sequence).

The chain recombines TRBV27 with TRBJ2-1, with 8 bases lining up with TRBD2. J gave up 7 bases and V 3 bases, and 8 bases lay outside the gene matches. CDR3 length: 15 amino acids. Germline V gene lookup returns CDR1 MNHEY and CDR2 SMNVEV (reference sequence). DNA for the CDR3: TGTGCCAGCAGTTTGGGCGGCGGGAGGCTGAATGAGCAGTTCTTC. It encodes CASSLGGGRLNEQFF.

The J gene is TRBJ2-5, the V gene TRBV5-4, with 9 nucleotides matching TRBD1. The junction had 3 bases not matched to a gene; V was cut back by 4 bases and J by 2 bases. The CDR3 loop spans 14 amino acids. The germline gives CDR1 SGHNT, CDR2 YYREEE (reference sequence). The CDR3 DNA follows: TGTGCCAGCAGCCACGGGACAGGGCAAGAGACCCAGTACTTC. Protein: CASSHGTGQETQYF.

The genes are TRBV5-4 and TRBJ2-2, with D possibly TRBD1 on 6 matching bases. Germline V lookup: CDR1 SGHNT, CDR2 YYREEE (reference sequence). CDR3 length equals 17 residues. The V end lost 3 bases, the J end lost 6 bases, and 21 bases lay between the germline ends. The CDR3, as DNA: TGTGCCAGCAGCTATATGTTAGGGACAAGGCTAGCCGGGGAGCTGTTTTTT. The encoded protein is CASSYMLGTRLAGELFF.

The chain couples TRBV19 to TRBJ2-1; the match to TRBD2 covers 15 bases. J lost 10 bases, V lost 10 bases, and 14 bases had no gene match. CDR1 and CDR2 (germline): LNHDA, SQIVND (reference sequence). This CDR3 is 16 amino acids long. CDR3 nucleotides: TGTGCCATAGGACTAGCGGGAGGGCCGGGCTCGGGGGAGCAGTTCTTC. It codes for CAIGLAGGPGSGEQFF.

This clone was observed once. V is TRBV29-1 and J is TRBJ2-1; D is undetermined. The V and J ends lost 4 bases and 5 bases respectively, with 12 bases between them. The CDR3 is 13 residues long. Germline CDR1 SQVTM, CDR2 ANQGSEA. The CDR3 sequence: CSVARQNHNEQFF. The CDR3 DNA reads TGCAGCGTTGCGCGGCAAAACCACAATGAGCAGTTCTTC.

This chain uses TRBV7-9 with TRBJ2-7; TRBD1 agrees at 11 bases. CDR1 SEHNR and CDR2 FQNEAQ come from the germline V gene (reference sequence). Trimming removed 8 bases from V and 3 bases from J; junction bases left unmatched: 3. This CDR3 is built from 13 residues. CDR3 in DNA: TGTGCCAGCGGGACAGGGGGTATCTACGAGCAGTACTTC. Amino acid sequence: CASGTGGIYEQYF.

This clone has a handful of counts. The chain couples TRBV5-4 to TRBJ2-5; D remains unclear. Trimming stripped 4 bases from V and 6 bases from J, with 16 bases between. Germline V lookup: CDR1 SGHNT, CDR2 YYREEE (reference sequence). This CDR3 is 14 amino acids long. The CDR3 sequence: CASSMDLTVKTQYF. The CDR3 DNA follows: TGTGCCAGCAGCATGGACCTGACTGTGAAGACCCAGTACTTC.

The V call is TRBV9, the J call TRBJ2-5; 7 nucleotides match TRBD1. Trimming took 3 bases from V and 7 from J; bases not matched to a gene: 9. Germline CDR1 is SGDLS and CDR2 is YYNGEE. The CDR3 consists of 14 residues. The CDR3 DNA follows: TGTGCCAGCAGCGCCCCCGGGACAGCCGGGACCCAGTACTTC. Translated, it gives CASSAPGTAGTQYF.

This rearrangement joins TRBV27 to TRBJ2-5; 8 nucleotides match TRBD2. The CDR3 sequence is 14 residues long. The V gene end was trimmed by 4 bases and the J gene end by 5 bases; junction bases not matched to a gene: 6. The germline V gene encodes CDR1 MNHEY and CDR2 SMNVEV (reference sequence). The CDR3 DNA sequence: TGTGCCAGCAGTTGGAGCGGGGGCGTGGAGACCCAGTACTTC. Translating gives CASSWSGGVETQYF.

This clone has more than one count but fewer than ten. The V and J genes are TRBV7-3 and TRBJ2-1; D may be TRBD1 (6 bases). Germline V lookup: CDR1 SGHTA, CDR2 FQGTGA. The germline V and J ends were trimmed by 5 bases and 6 bases, with 17 bases remaining between them. CDR3 size: 15 residues. The CDR3 DNA sequence: TGTGCCAGCAGCCCCTCGACAGGCTTTTTCAATGAGCAGTTCTTC. Protein product: CASSPSTGFFNEQFF. Variable domain in full (rest from reference TRBV7-3 and TRBJ2-1): GAGVSQTPSNKVTEKGKYVELRCDPISGHTALYWYRQSLGQGPEFLIYFQGTGAADDSGLPNDRFFAVRPEGSVSTLKIQRTERGDSAVYLCASSPSTGFFNEQFFGPGTRLTVL.

This sequence joins TRBV6-1 and TRBJ2-2; 10 bases align to TRBD2. With V trimmed by 2 bases and J by 1 base, 4 bases remained unmatched. From germline, CDR1 is MNHNS and CDR2 SASEGT. The CDR3 totals 17 residues. DNA for the CDR3: TGTGCCAGCAGTGAATTTCCTAGCGGGGGGAACACCGGGGAGCTGTTTTTT. This gives the protein CASSEFPSGGNTGELFF.

V is TRBV11-3 and J is TRBJ2-1, with 7 nucleotides matching TRBD2. Germline V gene lookup returns CDR1 SGHNT and CDR2 YENEEA. CDR3 size: 16 residues. The V and J ends lost 1 base and 5 bases, in that order; junction bases with no gene match: 8. Written as DNA, the CDR3 is TGTGCCAGCAGCTTAGGTCGGCGGGAGCTCCACAATGAGCAGTTCTTC. It yields the protein CASSLGRRELHNEQFF.